The 18 T cell receptor beta chains below come from one sample, sequenced in a study of blood T cell repertoires in COVID-19. The repertoire was sequenced with immunoSEQ multiplex PCR; TCRdb's copy has only in-frame clones and lacks some. The sample yields 390,000 or so clones, roughly 90% seen once. Sequencing was done on a sample of peripheral blood. The receptors come from a woman under 40 with COVID-19, enrolled during active disease.

This chain links TRBV5-1 with TRBJ2-7, with D unresolved. Germline loops: CDR1 SGHRS, CDR2 YFSETQ. The CDR3 loop spans 15 amino acids. The V and J ends lost 0 bases and 2 bases respectively, with 12 bases between them. The CDR3 DNA is TGCGCCAGCAGCTTGGAAGTAGTGGTCCCCTACGAGCAGTACTTC. It yields the protein CASSLEVVVPYEQYF.

The table lists this clone with a count of one. The chain links TRBV19 to TRBJ1-2, with 7 bases lining up with TRBD1. This CDR3 is 13 amino acids long. V dropped 6 bases and J dropped 8; count of bases not matched to a gene: 9. Germline V gives CDR1 LNHDA, CDR2 SQIVND (reference sequence). Written as DNA, the CDR3 is TGTGCCAGTAGCCCCGACAGGGAACACGGCTACACCTTC. Its protein product is CASSPDREHGYTF.

V and J are TRBV5-1 and TRBJ2-1; weak D call: TRBD2 (5 bases). The CDR3 length is 14 residues. CDR1 is SGHRS and CDR2 is YFSETQ in the germline V gene. V lost 4 bases, J lost 1 base, and 9 bases lay in between. For the CDR3, the DNA is TGCGCCAGCAGCCAGGACTTTTCCTACAATGAGCAGTTCTTC. Its translation: CASSQDFSYNEQFF.

J is TRBJ1-6 and V is TRBV7-9; no firm D call. V was trimmed by 5 bases and J by 8 bases, leaving 10 bases between them. The germline V gene encodes CDR1 SEHNR and CDR2 FQNEAQ (reference sequence). The CDR3 has 13 amino acids. The CDR3 protein is CASSPSSDSPLHF. The CDR3 DNA sequence: TGTGCCAGCAGCCCTTCGAGTGATTCACCCCTCCACTTT.

This chain's CDR3 is CASSLGGAIYNEQFF. Written as DNA, the CDR3 is TGTGCCAGCAGTTTGGGGGGGGCGATTTACAATGAGCAGTTCTTC. This chain connects TRBV27 to TRBJ2-1, with D possibly TRBD2 on 7 matching bases. The CDR3 spans 15 residues. V was cut by 3 bases and J by 4 bases, with 13 bases left in between. Germline CDR1 and CDR2: MNHEY and SMNVEV (reference sequence).

The rearrangement links TRBV4-3 to TRBJ1-4; D uncertain. Per the germline V gene, CDR1 is LGHNA and CDR2 is YSLEER. V was clipped by 0 bases and J by 5 bases, with 10 bases between them. This CDR3 has 15 residues. The CDR3 DNA follows: TGCGCCAGCAGCCAAGATATACAGACGAATGAAAAACTGTTTTTT. This codes for CASSQDIQTNEKLFF.

J is TRBJ2-3 and V is TRBV6-5; D perhaps matches TRBD1 (6 bases). Trimming stripped 7 bases from V and 5 bases from J, with 16 bases between. Germline assignment: CDR1 MNHEY and CDR2 SVGAGI. CDR3 length: 14 residues. CDR3 in amino acids: CASNRDEGIDTQYF. The CDR3 DNA is TGTGCCAGCAACAGGGACGAGGGAATAGATACGCAGTATTTT.

This clone was recorded once. The chain links TRBV7-9 to TRBJ1-2; D gene uncertain. The V end lost 0 bases, the J end lost 2 bases, and 16 bases lay between the germline ends. The CDR3 is 17 residues long. Germline V gene data show CDR1 as SEHNR and CDR2 as FQNEAQ (reference sequence). CDR3 protein: CASSLATSGSSNYGYTF. The CDR3, as DNA: TGTGCCAGCAGCTTAGCGACTAGTGGGTCATCCAACTATGGCTACACCTTC.

The gene calls are TRBV4-3 and TRBJ2-3, with D possibly being TRBD2 (5 bases). CDR3 size: 14 residues. Germline values: CDR1 LGHNA, CDR2 YSLEER. V was clipped by 1 base and J by 2 bases, with 7 bases between them. The CDR3 sequence is CASSQVDSTDTQYF. Here the CDR3 DNA reads TGCGCCAGCAGCCAAGTGGACTCCACAGATACGCAGTATTTT.

This chain uses TRBV5-4 with TRBJ2-5; TRBD1 is a possible D gene (5 bases). The CDR3 totals 14 residues. Germline V gene lookup returns CDR1 SGHNT and CDR2 YYREEE (reference sequence). V was cut by 1 base and J by 2 bases, with 9 bases left in between. In DNA form, the CDR3 reads TGTGCCAGCAGCTTGAGGGGATGGCAAGAGACCCAGTACTTC. This sequence encodes CASSLRGWQETQYF.

The sample holds a few counts of this clone. This chain joins TRBV7-2 and TRBJ2-1; TRBD2 matches 11 bases. This CDR3 has 19 residues. Trimming cost V 4 bases and J 7 bases; bases outside gene matches: 18. Per germline, CDR1 SGHTA and CDR2 FQGNSA. The CDR3 DNA sequence: TGTGCCAGCAGCTGGCCCAGGACTAGCGGGCACCCCAGGGGGAATGAGCAGTTCTTC. Translation: CASSWPRTSGHPRGNEQFF.

The chain recombines TRBV5-1 with TRBJ1-4; 8 positions match TRBD1. CDR3 length equals 14 residues. Germline values: CDR1 SGHRS, CDR2 YFSETQ. V lost 3 bases to trimming and J lost 8 bases; unmatched junction nucleotides: 6. CDR3 in amino acids: CASSSLGQGEKLFF. The CDR3 DNA reads TGCGCCAGCAGCTCTCTAGGACAGGGCGAAAAACTGTTTTTT.

V gene TRBV5-4 combines with J gene TRBJ2-3; 9 nucleotides align to TRBD1. Per the germline V gene, CDR1 is SGHNT and CDR2 is YYREEE (reference sequence). This CDR3 spans 15 amino acids. With V trimmed by 2 bases and J by 2 bases, 3 bases remained unmatched. CDR3 sequence: CASSLRDRATDTQYF. For the CDR3, the DNA is TGTGCCAGCAGCTTAAGGGACAGGGCCACAGATACGCAGTATTTT. The full variable domain, with the rest looked up from reference TRBV5-4 and TRBJ2-3, is ETGVTQSPTHLIKTRGQQVTLRCSSQSGHNTVSWYQQALGQGPQFIFQYYREEENGRGNFPPRFSGLQFPNYSSELNVNALELDDSALYLCASSLRDRATDTQYFGPGTRLTVL.

The chain is built from TRBV11-2 and TRBJ1-1; maybe TRBD1 (5 bases). The CDR3 runs 14 residues. The germline V gene has CDR1 SGHAT and CDR2 FQNNGV. V shed 3 bases and J shed 0 bases, with 8 bases lying between them. CDR3 nucleotide sequence: TGTGCCAGCAGCTTCCAGGGCCTGAACACTGAAGCTTTCTTT. It is translated as CASSFQGLNTEAFF.

This clone was observed once. The chain couples TRBV5-4 to TRBJ2-1; tentative D call: TRBD1 (6 bases). Germline V CDR1 and CDR2: SGHNT, YYREEE (reference sequence). CDR3 length equals 17 residues. The V end lost 2 bases, the J end lost 9 bases, and 24 bases lay between the germline ends. The DNA for the CDR3 is TGTGCCAGCAGCTTCAACCCGGTACAGGGTCGTAACACTGAGCAGTTCTTC. This translates into CASSFNPVQGRNTEQFF.

This chain connects TRBV28 to TRBJ2-3; a weak D match, TRBD1 (5 bases). The CDR3 length is 17 residues. Trimming left V 6 bases short and J 0 bases short, with 19 bases between. Per germline, CDR1 MDHEN and CDR2 SYDVKM. The CDR3 spells CASSSHSTDFSTDTQYF. For the CDR3, the DNA is TGTGCCAGCAGCTCCCACTCGACAGATTTTAGCACAGATACGCAGTATTTT.

J is TRBJ1-3 and V is TRBV11-2, with a tentative D call TRBD1 (5 bases). The germline CDR1 and CDR2 sequences are SGHAT and FQNNGV. V gave up 5 bases and J gave up 4 bases, with 18 bases separating them. The CDR3 runs to 16 residues. The CDR3 bases are TGTGCCAGCAGCGCTGTAAGGCGCAGGGCAGGAAACACCATATATTTT. This sequence encodes CASSAVRRRAGNTIYF.

The rearrangement uses TRBV7-2 and TRBJ1-4; 7 positions match TRBD1. V was clipped by 5 bases and J by 7 bases; unmatched bases: 7. CDR3 size: 14 residues. Per germline, CDR1 SGHTA and CDR2 FQGNSA. The CDR3 reads CASSEGHRGEKLFF. The CDR3 DNA sequence: TGTGCCAGCAGCGAAGGACACAGGGGTGAAAAACTGTTTTTT.